The 3 T cell receptor beta chains below all came from one sample that was sequenced in a study of blood T cell repertoires in COVID-19. Some clones are missing from TCRdb's copy, which holds only in-frame ones; the method was immunoSEQ multiplex PCR. Of about 100,000 clones listed, 84% are singletons. The sequenced sample was peripheral blood. These receptors originate from a human donor in a cohort sampled during active COVID-19.

The chain employs TRBV3-1 (or the pseudogene TRBV3-2) and TRBJ1-4; D gene unclear. V was clipped by 7 bases and J by 2 bases, with 20 bases between them. Germline values: CDR1 LGHDT, CDR2 YNNKEL (reference sequence). This CDR3 region has 17 residues. In DNA form, the CDR3 reads TGTGCCAGCAACCGGGAAGTCCGGGCTTCCACTAATGAAAAACTGTTTTTT. Translated: CASNREVRASTNEKLFF.

This clone showed up just once. This chain's CDR3 is CASGGYNEQFF. CDR3 bases: TGTGCCAGCGGGGGGTACAATGAGCAGTTCTTC. The rearrangement links TRBV12-3 or TRBV12-4 to TRBJ2-1, with D possibly matching TRBD2 (6 bases). CDR3 length: 11 residues. V was pared by 8 bases and J by 4 bases, with 6 bases between.

This chain links TRBV2 with TRBJ2-5; tentatively, D is TRBD2 (6 bases). The CDR3 runs to 14 residues. CDR1 SNHLY and CDR2 FYNNEI come from the germline V gene. Trimming cost V 6 bases and J 6 bases, with 17 bases left between them. In nucleotides, the CDR3 is TGTGCCAGCAGAGTCGGGACTTACGGAAAGACCCAGTACTTC. Translation: CASRVGTYGKTQYF.